A selection of T cell receptor beta chains follows, all from one sample in a study of cytomegalovirus exposure and HLA in healthy donors. Method: immunoSEQ multiplex PCR; TCRdb's copy keeps in-frame clones and lacks some. Of about 70,000 clones in the sample, 65% to 75% are singletons; the top ten hold over 8.5%. What was sequenced was PBMCs. The receptors were gathered from a woman aged 60-75 years in good health and CMV-seropositive. The conserved cysteine and the conserved F or W are not part of the CDR3 here. The D gene is left open where the match is weak.

13	TRBV5-6	-	ASSLDGSRGTEAF
10	TRBV6-1	-	ASRANNYGYT
13	TRBV4-1	TRBD2	ASSPSASGYHTQY
14	TRBV4-2	-	ASSQGRRGFNYGYT
12	TRBV6-5	-	ASSYSPGNTEAF
13	TRBV5-1	-	ASSLSAGVGNTIY
14	TRBV25-1	-	ASRGDRGGGDTEAF
14	TRBV7-8	-	ASSLTRSRANEKLF
11	TRBV30	-	AWSPGGGQPQH
11	TRBV30	-	AWTGQTRGGYT
14	TRBV6-5	-	ASSYSGGIMNTEAF
10	TRBV5-1	-	ASSFDRRGAF
13	TRBV6-1	-	ASSEWIGSSYEQY
14	TRBV5-1	TRBD1	ASSWGQGISGNTIY
13	TRBV2	-	ASSAIRQNTGELF
11	TRBV19	-	ASSMGGYYGCT
13	TRBV11-3	-	ASSLDPGPDNEQF
13	TRBV5-8	TRBD1	ASRGGQFGNQPQH
13	TRBV6-6	-	ASSLGGATYNEQF
12	TRBV2	TRBD2	ASSDPSGRYEQY
13	TRBV29-1	-	SVGVDRTVLYEQY
11	TRBV5-1	-	ASSLGGYDTQY
11	TRBV6-5	-	ASSSPGNTEAF
11	TRBV29-1	-	SVGGGEGYGYT
12	TRBV5-1	-	ASSNGQNSYEQY
12	TRBV5-6	-	ASSSRQSTDTQY
13	TRBV6-5	-	ASSYSGGMNTEAF
15	TRBV5-4	TRBD2	ASSLISGAGGYNEQF
11	TRBV5-1	-	ASRKESGSPLH
12	TRBV27	-	ASSLNRAGQPQH
12	TRBV19	TRBD1	ASSPGQGDYEQY
13	TRBV5-1	-	ASSLTGMSNQPQH